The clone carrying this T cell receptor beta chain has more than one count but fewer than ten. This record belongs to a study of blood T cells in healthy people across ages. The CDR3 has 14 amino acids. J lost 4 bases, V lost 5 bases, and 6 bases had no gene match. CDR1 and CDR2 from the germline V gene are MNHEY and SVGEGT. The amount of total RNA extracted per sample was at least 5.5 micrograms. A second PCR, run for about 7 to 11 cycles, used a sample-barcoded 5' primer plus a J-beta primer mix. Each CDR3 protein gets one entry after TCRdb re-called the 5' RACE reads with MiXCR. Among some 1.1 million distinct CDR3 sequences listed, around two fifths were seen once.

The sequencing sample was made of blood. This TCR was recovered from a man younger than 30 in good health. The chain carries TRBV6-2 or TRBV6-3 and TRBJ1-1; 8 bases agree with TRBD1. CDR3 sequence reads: CASSRRQGTTEAFF. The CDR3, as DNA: TGTGCCAGCAGTCGCCGACAGGGGACCACTGAAGCTTTCTTT.